The 17 T cell receptor beta chains listed next were all sequenced from one sample in a study of blood T cell repertoires in COVID-19. Only in-frame clones appear in the TCRdb table, and some are missing; sequencing was by immunoSEQ multiplex PCR. The top ten clones hold 8% to 9.5% of a sample with roughly 250,000 clones, roughly 84% of them seen once. The sequenced sample was peripheral blood. These receptors originate from a human donor in a cohort sampled during active COVID-19.

The V gene is TRBV6-5, the J gene TRBJ2-1; 8 bases are a match to TRBD2. CDR1 is MNHEY and CDR2 is SVGAGI in the germline V gene. The CDR3 is 14 residues long. After removal of 5 bases from V and 2 bases from J, the junction contained 2 bases not matched to a gene. CDR3 DNA: TGTGCCAGCAGTCTAGCGGGCGCCTACAATGAGCAGTTCTTC. This sequence encodes CASSLAGAYNEQFF.

The chain joins TRBV19 to TRBJ2-2, with 10 bases fitting TRBD1. The CDR3 extends over 13 amino acids. Per germline, CDR1 LNHDA and CDR2 SQIVND (reference sequence). V lost 5 bases, J lost 6 bases, and 0 bases stayed unmatched. CDR3 DNA sequence: TGTGCCAGTAGTGGGACAGGGGCCGGGGAGCTGTTTTTT. This translates into CASSGTGAGELFF.

J is TRBJ1-4 and V is TRBV6-1; D not certain. Germline lookup yields CDR1 MNHNS and CDR2 SASEGT. The CDR3 loop spans 15 amino acids. V was pared by 1 base and J by 6 bases, with 12 bases between. The DNA for the CDR3 is TGTGCCAGCAGTGAAGTCTCCGGGTATGATGAAAAACTGTTTTTT. It translates to CASSEVSGYDEKLFF.

This rearrangement joins TRBV7-2 to TRBJ1-1; perhaps TRBD1 as D (6 bases). This CDR3 spans 16 amino acids. From germline, CDR1 is SGHTA and CDR2 FQGNSA. The ends were cut back, 7 bases at V and 2 bases at J, with 20 bases in the middle. The CDR3 sequence is CASMLYRVFGNTEAFF. CDR3 sequence (DNA): TGTGCCAGCATGCTATACAGGGTCTTCGGTAACACTGAAGCTTTCTTT.

This rearrangement joins TRBV6-1 to TRBJ1-1; perhaps TRBD1 as D (5 bases). Germline-derived CDR1 and CDR2 are MNHNS and SASEGT. V was trimmed by 0 bases and J by 8 bases, leaving 10 bases between them. The CDR3 length is 13 residues. The CDR3 loop is CASSEAGRGEAFF. CDR3 DNA: TGTGCCAGCAGTGAAGCGGGGCGGGGGGAAGCTTTCTTT.

V is TRBV5-1 and J is TRBJ1-2, with 7 bases lining up with TRBD1. The CDR3 loop spans 15 amino acids. V trimming: 4 bases; J trimming: 0 bases; junction bases outside the gene matches: 6. Germline CDR1 and CDR2: SGHRS and YFSETQ. In DNA form, the CDR3 reads TGCGCCAGCAGCGAAGGGACAGCTACTAACTATGGCTACACCTTC. Translated: CASSEGTATNYGYTF.

The table lists this clone with a few counts. The germline gene is not matched at one end of the junction; a read error may be the cause. V and J are TRBV27 and TRBJ1-2; 12 bases are shared with TRBD1. CDR3 size: 17 residues. Germline CDR1 is MNHEY and CDR2 is SMNVEV (reference sequence). CDR3: CATRSGTGGPSLNGDTF. The CDR3 DNA reads TGTGCCACTCGATCCGGGACAGGGGGCCCTTCGTTGAATGGCGACACCTTC.

The rearrangement uses TRBV18 and TRBJ2-5; 10 bases fit TRBD1. Trimming took 2 bases from V and 5 from J; bases not matched to a gene: 5. The CDR3 is made up of 15 amino acids. In germline, CDR1 is KGHSH, CDR2 LQKENI. The CDR3 reads CASSPRQGARETQYF. Here the CDR3 DNA reads TGTGCCAGCTCACCAAGACAGGGGGCGAGGGAGACCCAGTACTTC.

In this sample, this clone turned up once. The chain couples TRBV29-1 to TRBJ2-1; TRBD1 matches at 8 bases. V lost 5 bases and J lost 10; bases outside the gene matches: 7. The CDR3 totals 12 residues. The germline V gene encodes CDR1 SQVTM and CDR2 ANQGSEA. CDR3 sequence reads: CSVRTGLAEQFF. In DNA form, the CDR3 reads TGCAGCGTTAGGACAGGGTTAGCCGAGCAGTTCTTC.

The CDR3 sequence is CASSQGGPVYNEQFF. The DNA for the CDR3 is TGTGCCAGCAGCCAAGGGGGCCCCGTCTACAATGAGCAGTTCTTC. V usage is TRBV11-3 and J usage is TRBJ2-1, with TRBD1 identical over 7 bases. V was pared by 5 bases and J by 3 bases, with 7 bases of the junction left unmatched. Germline V lookup: CDR1 SGHNT, CDR2 YENEEA. CDR3 size: 15 residues. The whole variable domain, remainder taken from reference TRBV11-3 and TRBJ2-1, is EAGVVQSPRYKIIEKKQPVAFWCNPISGHNTLYWYLQNLGQGPELLIRYENEEAVDDSQLPKDRFSAERLKGVDSTLKIQPAELGDSAVYLCASSQGGPVYNEQFFGPGTRLTVL.

V gene TRBV27 combines with J gene TRBJ1-5; 9 positions match TRBD1. With 5 bases clipped from V and 9 bases from J, the junction kept 11 bases outside the gene matches. Germline V gene lookup returns CDR1 MNHEY and CDR2 SMNVEV (reference sequence). There are 15 residues in the CDR3. The CDR3 protein is CASSPRHRGRGPQHF. CDR3 nucleotide sequence: TGTGCCAGCAGTCCTCGGCACAGGGGGCGAGGGCCCCAGCATTTT.

This clone was observed once. The chain couples TRBV9 to TRBJ1-2; 7 bases are a match to TRBD1. This CDR3 is built from 15 residues. V lost 3 bases, J lost 3 bases, and 8 bases stayed unmatched. CDR1 and CDR2 from the germline V gene are SGDLS and YYNGEE. CDR3 sequence: CASSAGPDRDYGYTF. In nucleotides, the CDR3 is TGTGCCAGCAGCGCAGGGCCCGACAGGGACTATGGCTACACCTTC. Looking up the rest from reference TRBV9 and TRBJ1-2 gives the full variable domain: DSGVTQTPKHLITATGQRVTLRCSPRSGDLSVYWYQQSLDQGLQFLIQYYNGEERAKGNILERFSAQQFPDLHSELNLSSLELGDSALYFCASSAGPDRDYGYTFGSGTRLTVV.

This clone was seen just once. The chain combines TRBV20-1 with TRBJ2-1; TRBD1 matches 9 bases. This CDR3 is 15 amino acids long. Unmatched junction bases numbered 9, after V lost 3 bases and J lost 6 bases. Germline V lookup: CDR1 DFQATT, CDR2 SNEGSKA (reference sequence). DNA of the CDR3: TGCAGTGCTAGTTATTCCGGGACAGGGTCCAATGAGCAGTTCTTC. Protein: CSASYSGTGSNEQFF.

V gene TRBV18 combines with J gene TRBJ2-2; D not certain. CDR3 length: 14 amino acids. Germline V gene lookup returns CDR1 KGHSH and CDR2 LQKENI. The germline V and J ends were trimmed by 6 bases and 6 bases, with 14 bases remaining between them. The CDR3 loop is CASSPRSGSGELFF. CDR3 DNA sequence: TGTGCCAGCTCGCCAAGATCGGGTTCCGGGGAGCTGTTTTTT.

This chain joins TRBV19 and TRBJ1-2; D remains ambiguous. CDR1 is LNHDA, CDR2 SQIVND, per germline (reference sequence). This CDR3 spans 16 amino acids. Trimming stripped 4 bases from V and 4 bases from J, with 19 bases between. The CDR3 sequence: CASSTSHGRTSYGYTF. CDR3 nucleotides: TGTGCCAGTAGTACCTCACACGGCCGGACTTCCTATGGCTACACCTTC.

There are a few counts of this clone. The chain is built from TRBV27 and TRBJ1-2, with 11 bases lining up with TRBD1. J lost 7 bases, V lost 4 bases, and 8 bases had no gene match. Germline values: CDR1 MNHEY, CDR2 SMNVEV (reference sequence). The length of the CDR3 is 15 residues. As DNA, the CDR3 is TGTGCCAGCAGTTACGGGACAGGGGGTATTTCTGGCTACACCTTC. Translated: CASSYGTGGISGYTF.

This clone showed up just a few times. The chain employs TRBV19 and TRBJ1-2, with unresolved D. This CDR3 is built from 15 residues. Germline CDR1 and CDR2: LNHDA and SQIVND (reference sequence). The ends were cut back, 3 bases at V and 2 bases at J, with 13 bases in the middle. DNA of the CDR3: TGTGCCAGTAGTATTCAGGCGGCGGGAAACTATGGCTACACCTTC. Its translation is CASSIQAAGNYGYTF.